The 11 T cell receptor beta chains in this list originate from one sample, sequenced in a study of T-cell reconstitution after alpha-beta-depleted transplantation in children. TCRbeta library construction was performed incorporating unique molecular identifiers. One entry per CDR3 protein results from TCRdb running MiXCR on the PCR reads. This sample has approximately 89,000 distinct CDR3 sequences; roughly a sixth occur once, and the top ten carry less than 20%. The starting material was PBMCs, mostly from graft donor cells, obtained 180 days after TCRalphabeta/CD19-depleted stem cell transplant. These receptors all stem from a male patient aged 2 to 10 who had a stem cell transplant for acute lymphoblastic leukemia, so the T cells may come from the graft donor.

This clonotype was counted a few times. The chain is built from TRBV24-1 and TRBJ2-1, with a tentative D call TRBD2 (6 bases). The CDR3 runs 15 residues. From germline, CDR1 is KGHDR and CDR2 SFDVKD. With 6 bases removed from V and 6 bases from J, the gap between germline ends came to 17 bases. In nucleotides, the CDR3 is TGTGCCACCAGTTCCGCCCAAGGAGGGGTCAATGAGCAGTTCTTC. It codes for CATSSAQGGVNEQFF.

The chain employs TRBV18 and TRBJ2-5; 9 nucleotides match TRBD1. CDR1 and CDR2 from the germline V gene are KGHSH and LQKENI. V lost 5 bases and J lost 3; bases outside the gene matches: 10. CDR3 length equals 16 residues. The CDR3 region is CASSTLPGTGKETQYF. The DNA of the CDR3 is TGTGCCAGCTCAACCCTACCAGGGACAGGGAAAGAGACCCAGTACTTC.

Written as DNA, the CDR3 is TGTGCCAGCAGCCAGGACAGACCCAGCAATCAGCCCCAGCATTTT. Translation: CASSQDRPSNQPQHF. This chain links TRBV3-1 with TRBJ1-5; the D gene is possibly TRBD1 (6 bases). The CDR3 totals 15 residues. Germline V gene data show CDR1 as LGHDT and CDR2 as YNNKEL (reference sequence). V was shortened by 3 bases and J by 1 base, with 10 bases between the two germline ends. Supplemented by reference TRBV3-1 and TRBJ1-5, the full variable domain reads DTAVSQTPKYLVTQMGNDKSIKCEQNLGHDTMYWYKQDSKKFLKIMFSYNNKELIINETVPNRFSPKSPDKAHLNLHINSLELGDSAVYFCASSQDRPSNQPQHFGDGTRLSIL.

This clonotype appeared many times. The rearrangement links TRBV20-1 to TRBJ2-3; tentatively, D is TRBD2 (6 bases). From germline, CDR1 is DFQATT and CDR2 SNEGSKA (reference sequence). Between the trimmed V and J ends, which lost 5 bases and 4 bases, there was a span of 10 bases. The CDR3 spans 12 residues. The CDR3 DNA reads TGCAGTGCTCGCCGACTAGCAGATACGCAGTATTTT. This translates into CSARRLADTQYF.

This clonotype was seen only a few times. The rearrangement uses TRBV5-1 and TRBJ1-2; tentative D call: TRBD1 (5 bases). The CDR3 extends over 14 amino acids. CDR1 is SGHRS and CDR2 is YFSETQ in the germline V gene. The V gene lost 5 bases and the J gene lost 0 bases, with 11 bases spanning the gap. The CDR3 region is CASSPDRPNYGYTF. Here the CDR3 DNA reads TGCGCCAGCAGTCCTGACAGACCTAACTATGGCTACACCTTC.

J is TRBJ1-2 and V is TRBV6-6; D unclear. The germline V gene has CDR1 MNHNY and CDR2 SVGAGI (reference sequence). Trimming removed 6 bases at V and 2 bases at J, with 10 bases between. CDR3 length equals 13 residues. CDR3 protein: CASSSDRNYGYTF. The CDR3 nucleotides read TGTGCCAGCAGCTCCGACCGAAACTATGGCTACACCTTC.

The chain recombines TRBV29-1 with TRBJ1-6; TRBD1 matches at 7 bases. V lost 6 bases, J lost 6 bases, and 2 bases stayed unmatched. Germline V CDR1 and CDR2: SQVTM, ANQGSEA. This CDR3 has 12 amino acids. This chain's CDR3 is CSVRDSNSPLHF. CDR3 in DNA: TGCAGCGTCCGGGACAGTAATTCACCCCTCCACTTT.

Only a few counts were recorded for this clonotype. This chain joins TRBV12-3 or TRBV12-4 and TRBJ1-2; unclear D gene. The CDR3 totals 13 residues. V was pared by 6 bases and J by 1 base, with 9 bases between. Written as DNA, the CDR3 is TGTGCCAGCAGCCCCGGGAATAACTATGGCTACACCTTC. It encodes CASSPGNNYGYTF.

CDR3 region: CASSLGVGSYNEQFF. The DNA for the CDR3 is TGTGCCAGCAGCTTGGGGGTCGGCTCCTACAATGAGCAGTTCTTC. The chain is built from TRBV11-2 and TRBJ2-1; D tentatively reads TRBD1 or TRBD2 (5 bases each). Trimming left V 3 bases short and J 0 bases short, with 9 bases between. This CDR3 has 15 amino acids. Germline CDR1 is SGHAT and CDR2 is FQNNGV.

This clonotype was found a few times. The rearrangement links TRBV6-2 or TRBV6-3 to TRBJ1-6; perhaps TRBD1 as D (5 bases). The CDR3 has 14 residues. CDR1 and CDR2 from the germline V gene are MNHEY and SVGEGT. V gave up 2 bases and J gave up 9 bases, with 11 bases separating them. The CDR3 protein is CASSYNPGTSPLHF. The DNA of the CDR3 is TGTGCCAGCAGTTACAATCCAGGGACTTCACCCCTCCACTTT.

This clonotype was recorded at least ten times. Here the CDR3 DNA reads TGTGCCAGCAGCGTAGTCAGCGGTAATGAAAAACTGTTTTTT. It translates to CASSVVSGNEKLFF. The rearrangement links TRBV9 to TRBJ1-4; D unresolved. There are 14 residues in the CDR3. The germline V gene encodes CDR1 SGDLS and CDR2 YYNGEE. Trimming removed 0 bases at V and 4 bases at J, with 7 bases between.